This T cell receptor (beta chain) emerged from a study of T cells expressing NK-cell markers. The CDR3 is 15 residues long. Per the germline V gene, CDR1 is SGHVS and CDR2 is FQNEAQ. After re-calling the 5' RACE reads, TCRdb lists one entry per CDR3 protein, DNA absent. The data include 120,000 to 150,000 distinct CDR3 sequences; the top ten clones carry about 12%. Sequenced: blood T cells: a sorted CD56 or NKG2C T cell subset, CD4+ or CD8+ T cells, or bulk PBMC T cells (not recorded which). This sequence was found in a man aged 18 to 30 in good health. The genes are TRBV7-8 and TRBJ1-1; TCRdb calls TRBD1, which cannot be checked without DNA. CDR3 in amino acids: CASRGTGQGNTEAFF.